This record looks at one TCR beta chain sequence and its context. Its target is not known. The data were obtained in a study of T-cell reconstitution after alpha-beta-depleted transplantation in children. Preparation of the TCRbeta library involved a method that used unique molecular identifiers. TCRdb re-called the PCR reads through MiXCR, storing one row per CDR3 protein. The top ten hold 0.79% of the sample, which has 700,000 or so distinct CDR3 sequences, 13% seen once. Study-level results: The authors attributed T-cell counts and diversity one year after transplant mostly to newly produced T cells.

This CDR3 spans 14 amino acids. V dropped 5 bases and J dropped 5; count of bases not matched to a gene: 7. The source was PBMCs, collected before TCRalphabeta/CD19-depleted stem cell transplant. The genes are TRBV12-3 or TRBV12-4 and TRBJ2-7; 9 positions match TRBD2. This clonotype originated in a girl aged 2-10 years with congenital amegakaryocytic thrombocytopenia, due to receive a stem cell transplant. CDR3 protein: CASSPYGLANEQYF. DNA for the CDR3: TGTGCCAGCAGTCCCTACGGACTAGCGAACGAGCAGTACTTC.